Below, 23 T cell receptor beta chains from the same sample are listed, as sequenced in a study of post-analysis software for immune sequencing data (dated by TCRdb to about 2015). Overall study results and their limits: Roughly 5 TRBV segments, including TRBV5-6, TRBV5-1 and TRBV20-1, were significantly more frequent in patients than controls.

Library construction relied on PCR. Sequencing used an Illumina HiSeq 2500. To reduce PCR and sequencing biases, unique molecular identifiers were built into the TCR beta cDNA libraries. TCRdb reprocessing: public reads trimmed at Q25 with fastp, clones called with MiXCR, in-frame beta chains kept. Every entry covers one CDR3 protein and lists the most common genes and DNA from its rows. Counted in this sample were 750,000 to 950,000 distinct CDR3 sequences; roughly 50% of them appeared once. Clones ranked in the top ten supply around 4.5% of the sample. No antigen has been assigned to these receptors. Sequenced input: blood. These receptors were collected from a girl aged 10-17 years with multiple sclerosis.

Only a few counts were recorded for this clonotype. The chain carries TRBV5-1 and TRBJ2-5, with D possibly TRBD1 on 5 matching bases. The last part of the DNA fits TRBJ2-7 better; the J call may be wrong. CDR3 length equals 14 residues. The germline V gene encodes CDR1 SGHRS and CDR2 YFSETQ. CDR3 sequence: CASSLDRSWGEQYF. In DNA, the CDR3 is TGCGCCAGCAGCTTGGACAGGTCGTGGGGCGAGCAGTACTTC.

The gene calls are TRBV12-3 or TRBV12-4 and TRBJ2-7; D gene ambiguous. V lost 3 bases to trimming and J lost 0 bases, with 21 bases between them. This CDR3 is built from 18 residues. Written as DNA, the CDR3 is TGTGCCAGCAGTTTGAGCCGTCCGGGTGGGGTCGGCTCCTACGAGCAGTACTTC. It is translated as CASSLSRPGGVGSYEQYF.

J is TRBJ2-3 and V is TRBV29-1, with 8 bases fitting TRBD1. V trimming: 6 bases; J trimming: 3 bases; junction bases outside the gene matches: 5. The CDR3 runs 13 residues. Looked up from germline, CDR1 is SQVTM and CDR2 is ANQGSEA. The CDR3 bases are TGCAGCGTAAACAGGGGGTGGACAGATACGCAGTATTTT. It encodes CSVNRGWTDTQYF.

The chain couples TRBV14 to TRBJ1-2; the D is unclear. Trimming took 4 bases from V and 7 from J, leaving 22 bases between them. Germline V gene data show CDR1 as SGHDN and CDR2 as FVKESK. There are 16 residues in the CDR3. The CDR3 DNA reads as TGTGCCAGCAGCCCTTCCGATGGGGTCCCGGACTCTGGCTACACCTTC. It yields the protein CASSPSDGVPDSGYTF.

The rearrangement links TRBV20-1 to TRBJ2-7; TRBD1 aligns across 9 bases. CDR1 is DFQATT, CDR2 SNEGSKA, per germline (reference sequence). V lost 5 bases to trimming and J lost 6 bases; unmatched junction nucleotides: 8. The CDR3 runs to 13 residues. CDR3 amino acids: CSAFHRGLSEQYF. CDR3 coding DNA: TGCAGTGCTTTCCACAGGGGGCTGAGCGAGCAGTACTTC.

The chain couples TRBV7-6 to TRBJ2-3; D is perhaps TRBD1 (6 bases). Germline CDR1 and CDR2: SGHVS and FNYEAQ. This CDR3 contains 17 residues. With 3 bases removed from V and 2 bases from J, the gap between germline ends came to 18 bases. The CDR3 DNA reads TGTGCCAGCAGCTTCCGGACAGACTTGGGGTTCACAGATACGCAGTATTTT. Encoded protein: CASSFRTDLGFTDTQYF.

This clonotype was observed a handful of times. The chain uses TRBV27 and TRBJ1-2; 9 bases agree with TRBD1. The CDR3 runs to 15 residues. In germline, CDR1 is MNHEY, CDR2 SMNVEV (reference sequence). V lost 6 bases to trimming and J lost 3 bases; unmatched junction nucleotides: 8. The CDR3 reads CASSLYRGQDYGYTF. The CDR3 DNA reads TGTGCCAGCAGCCTATACAGGGGGCAGGACTATGGCTACACCTTC.

The rearrangement links TRBV7-9 to TRBJ1-2; a possible D gene is TRBD1 (5 bases). The CDR3 has 15 residues. V lost 7 bases and J lost 8, with 23 bases in between. CDR1 is SEHNR, CDR2 FQNEAQ, per germline (reference sequence). This chain's CDR3 is CASTPALGGGDGYTF. The CDR3 nucleotides read TGTGCCAGCACCCCAGCGCTTGGGGGTGGAGACGGCTACACCTTC.

This clonotype has a handful of counts. The gene calls are TRBV20-1 and TRBJ2-5; the D gene is possibly TRBD2 (5 bases). CDR1 is DFQATT and CDR2 is SNEGSKA in the germline V gene (reference sequence). This CDR3 has 16 amino acids. The ends were cut back, 0 bases at V and 1 base at J, with 15 bases in the middle. CDR3 loop: CSARDRGMMPQETQYF. The CDR3 coding sequence is TGCAGTGCTAGAGACCGGGGAATGATGCCCCAAGAGACCCAGTACTTC.

This clonotype was found a few times. The CDR3 region is CSVEGLHSGIQYF. CDR3 DNA sequence: TGCAGCGTTGAAGGATTACATTCGGGCATTCAGTACTTC. The rearrangement uses TRBV29-1 and TRBJ2-4; no reliable D call. The V end was cut by 1 base, the J end by 9 bases, with 13 bases between. Germline V gene sequence: CDR1 SQVTM, CDR2 ANQGSEA. This CDR3 comprises 13 residues.

This chain links TRBV19 with TRBJ1-2; a weak D match, TRBD1 (5 bases). V shed 2 bases and J shed 1 base, with 11 bases lying between them. The germline V gene has CDR1 LNHDA and CDR2 SQIVND (reference sequence). The CDR3 extends over 15 amino acids. The DNA of the CDR3 is TGTGCCAGTAGTATACCGCGGGGACTTAACTATGGCTACACCTTC. As protein: CASSIPRGLNYGYTF. Supplemented by reference TRBV19 and TRBJ1-2, the full variable domain reads DGGITQSPKYLFRKEGQNVTLSCEQNLNHDAMYWYRQDPGQGLRLIYYSQIVNDFQKGDIAEGYSVSREKKESFPLTVTSAQKNPTAFYLCASSIPRGLNYGYTFGSGTRLTVV.

This clonotype has a handful of counts. This rearrangement joins TRBV4-1 to TRBJ2-7; TRBD1 matches 9 bases. The length of the CDR3 is 15 residues. J lost 2 bases, V lost 1 base, and 3 bases had no gene match. Germline V gene lookup returns CDR1 MGHRA and CDR2 YSYEKL. The CDR3 region is CASSQGGQGTYEQYF. For the CDR3, the DNA is TGCGCCAGCAGCCAAGGCGGACAGGGGACCTACGAGCAGTACTTC.

This clonotype was detected a few times. This rearrangement joins TRBV6-2 or TRBV6-3 to TRBJ2-7; 12 bases match TRBD2. The CDR3 totals 15 residues. V shed 6 bases and J 3 bases; nucleotides not matched to a gene: 6. CDR1 and CDR2 (germline): MNHEY, SVGEGT. The CDR3 sequence: CASSSSGRAHYEQYF. CDR3 sequence (DNA): TGTGCCAGCAGCTCTAGCGGGAGGGCCCACTACGAGCAGTACTTC.

The chain couples TRBV7-6 to TRBJ2-1, with TRBD2 matching 9 bases. Trimming took 5 bases from V and 2 from J; bases not matched to a gene: 7. Germline CDR1 SGHVS, CDR2 FNYEAQ. The CDR3 has 16 amino acids. The CDR3 is CASSPGGGGAYNEQFF. CDR3 in DNA: TGTGCCAGCAGCCCTGGAGGCGGGGGGGCCTACAATGAGCAGTTCTTC. The entire variable domain, with the rest obtained from reference TRBV7-6 and TRBJ2-1, is as follows: GAGVSQSPRYKVTKRGQDVALRCDPISGHVSLYWYRQALGQGPEFLTYFNYEAQQDKSGLPNDRFSAERPEGSISTLTIQRTEQRDSAMYRCASSPGGGGAYNEQFFGPGTRLTVL.

V gene TRBV6-1 combines with J gene TRBJ2-7, with TRBD1 matching 10 bases. Germline CDR1 is MNHNS and CDR2 is SASEGT. The CDR3 covers 16 residues. With 4 bases clipped from V and 7 bases from J, the junction kept 13 bases outside the gene matches. CDR3 DNA sequence: TGTGCCAGCAGTGCCCCCGTGGGACAGGGGCAAGTTGAGCAGTACTTC. This encodes CASSAPVGQGQVEQYF.

The CDR3 loop reads CASSQDGSQAYNEQFF. In DNA, the CDR3 is TGTGCCAGCAGCCAAGATGGGTCACAGGCCTACAATGAGCAGTTCTTC. V is TRBV3-1 and J is TRBJ2-1; D may be TRBD1 (5 bases). V lost 0 bases to trimming and J lost 2 bases, with 11 bases between them. This CDR3 region has 16 residues. Germline CDR1 and CDR2: LGHDT and YNNKEL (reference sequence).

V is TRBV29-1 and J is TRBJ1-2; D is uncertain. The CDR3 consists of 14 residues. Trimming removed 0 bases from V and 8 bases from J, with 16 bases in between. Germline-derived CDR1 and CDR2 are SQVTM and ANQGSEA. CDR3 residues: CSVEESVGGRGYTF. CDR3 sequence (DNA): TGCAGCGTTGAAGAATCCGTGGGTGGTCGCGGCTACACCTTC.

A few counts support this clonotype. The V call is TRBV7-9, the J call TRBJ2-7; the match to TRBD2 covers 9 bases. Per the germline V gene, CDR1 is SEHNR and CDR2 is FQNEAQ (reference sequence). V lost 3 bases to trimming and J lost 4 bases; unmatched junction nucleotides: 16. The CDR3 has 18 residues. The DNA of the CDR3 is TGTGCCAGCAGCTTGACCGCTAGCGGGATCTCCTACGAGTACGAGCAGTACTTC. Protein sequence: CASSLTASGISYEYEQYF.

This clonotype was counted only a few times. The chain couples TRBV5-1 to TRBJ2-7; 10 bases are a match to TRBD1. The CDR3 totals 15 residues. Germline assignment: CDR1 SGHRS and CDR2 YFSETQ. V was pared by 4 bases and J by 3 bases, with 7 bases of the junction left unmatched. CDR3: CASSGPGQGIYEQYF. The CDR3 DNA follows: TGCGCCAGCAGCGGACCGGGACAGGGGATCTACGAGCAGTACTTC.

On this clonotype: The junction differs from germline at one of its ends, possibly a read error. V and J are TRBV27 and TRBJ1-2, with D unresolved. The CDR3 length is 14 residues. CDR1 is MNHEY, CDR2 SMNVEV, per germline (reference sequence). The CDR3 loop reads CASGLKGGRYGYTF. The CDR3, as DNA: TGTGCCAGCGGTTTAAAGGGAGGCCGCTATGGCTACACCTTC.

The V gene is TRBV21-1, the J gene TRBJ1-5. TRBV21-1 is marked as a pseudogene. This CDR3 has 11 residues. The CDR3 sequence: CASSKGRPQHF. CDR3 nucleotides: TGTGCCAGCAGCAAAGGACGGCCCCAGCATTTT.

J is TRBJ1-2 and V is TRBV25-1; 7 nucleotides match TRBD1. Unmatched junction bases numbered 7, after V lost 6 bases and J lost 3 bases. The V gene's germline CDR1 is MGHDK and CDR2 SYGVNS. The CDR3 length is 14 residues. The CDR3 sequence is CASRRQGEDYGYTF. CDR3 DNA: TGTGCCAGCAGGAGACAGGGAGAGGACTATGGCTACACCTTC.

Only a few counts were recorded for this clonotype. This chain uses TRBV6-5 with TRBJ1-2; D is unclear. Germline CDR1 and CDR2: MNHEY and SVGAGI. V gave up 7 bases and J gave up 2 bases, with 17 bases separating them. This CDR3 spans 15 amino acids. The CDR3 bases are TGTGCCAGCACTACACCGAGTTCCCTAAACTATGGCTACACCTTC. Its translation: CASTTPSSLNYGYTF.